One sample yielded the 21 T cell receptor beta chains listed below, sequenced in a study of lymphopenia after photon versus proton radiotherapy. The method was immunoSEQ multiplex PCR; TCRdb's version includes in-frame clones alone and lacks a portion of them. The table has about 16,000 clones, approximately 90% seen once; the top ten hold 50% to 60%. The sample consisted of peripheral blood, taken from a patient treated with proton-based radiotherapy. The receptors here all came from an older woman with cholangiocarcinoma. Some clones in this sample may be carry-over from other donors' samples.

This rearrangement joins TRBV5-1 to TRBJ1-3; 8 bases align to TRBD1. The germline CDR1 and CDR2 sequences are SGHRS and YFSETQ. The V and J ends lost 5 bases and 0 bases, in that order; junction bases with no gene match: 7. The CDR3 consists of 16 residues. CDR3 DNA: TGCGCCAGCAGTAATTTTACAGGGGGCTCTGGAAACACCATATATTTT. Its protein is CASSNFTGGSGNTIYF.

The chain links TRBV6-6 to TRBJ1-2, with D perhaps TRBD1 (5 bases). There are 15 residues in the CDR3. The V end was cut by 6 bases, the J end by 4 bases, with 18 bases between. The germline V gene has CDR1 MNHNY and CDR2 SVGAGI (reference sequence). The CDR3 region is CASSPFGTTFYGYTF. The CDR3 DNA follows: TGTGCCAGCAGCCCTTTTGGGACCACCTTCTATGGCTACACCTTC.

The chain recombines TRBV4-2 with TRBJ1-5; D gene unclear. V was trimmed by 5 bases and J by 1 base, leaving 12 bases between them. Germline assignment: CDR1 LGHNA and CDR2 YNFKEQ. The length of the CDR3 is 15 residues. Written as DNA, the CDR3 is TGTGCCAGCAGCTTGGACCGATGGAGCAATCAGCCCCAGCATTTT. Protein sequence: CASSLDRWSNQPQHF.

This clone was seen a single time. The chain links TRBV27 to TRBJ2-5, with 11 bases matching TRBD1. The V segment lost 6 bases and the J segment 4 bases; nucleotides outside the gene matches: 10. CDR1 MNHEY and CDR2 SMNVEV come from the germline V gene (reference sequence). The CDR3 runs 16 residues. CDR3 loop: CASSRPGQGERETQYF. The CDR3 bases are TGTGCCAGCAGCCGCCCGGGACAGGGGGAGCGAGAGACCCAGTACTTC.

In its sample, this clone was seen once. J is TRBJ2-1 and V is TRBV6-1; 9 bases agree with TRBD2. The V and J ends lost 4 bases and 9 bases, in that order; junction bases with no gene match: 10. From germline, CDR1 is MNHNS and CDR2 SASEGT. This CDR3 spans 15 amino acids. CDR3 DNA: TGTGCCAGCAGTGCGGGGAGCGGGAGGATAGGTGAGCAGTTCTTC. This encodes CASSAGSGRIGEQFF.

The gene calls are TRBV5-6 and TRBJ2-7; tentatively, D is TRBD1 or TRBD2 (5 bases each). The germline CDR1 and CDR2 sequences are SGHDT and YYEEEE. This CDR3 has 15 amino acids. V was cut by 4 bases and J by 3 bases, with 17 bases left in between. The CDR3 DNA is TGTGCCAGCAGCATCCGACAGTGGACTCACTACGAGCAGTACTTC. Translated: CASSIRQWTHYEQYF.

Here the CDR3 reads CATSSPGRTQYF. Here the CDR3 DNA reads TGTGCCACCTCCTCCCCGGGTCGGACGCAGTATTTT. The V call is TRBV10-3, the J call TRBJ2-3; no reliable D call. The CDR3 spans 12 residues. CDR1 and CDR2 (germline): ENHRY, SYGVKD. V was clipped by 10 bases and J by 9 bases, with 17 bases between them.

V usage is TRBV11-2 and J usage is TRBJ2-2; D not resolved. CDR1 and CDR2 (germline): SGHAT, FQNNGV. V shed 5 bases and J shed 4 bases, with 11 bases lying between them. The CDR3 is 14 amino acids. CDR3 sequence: CASSIRAPTGELFF. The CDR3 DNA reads TGTGCCAGCAGCATAAGGGCCCCCACCGGGGAGCTGTTTTTT. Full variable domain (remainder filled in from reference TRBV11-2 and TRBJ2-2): EAGVAQSPRYKIIEKRQSVAFWCNPISGHATLYWYQQILGQGPKLLIQFQNNGVVDDSQLPKDRFSAERLKGVDSTLKIQPAKLEDSAVYLCASSIRAPTGELFFGEGSRLTVL.

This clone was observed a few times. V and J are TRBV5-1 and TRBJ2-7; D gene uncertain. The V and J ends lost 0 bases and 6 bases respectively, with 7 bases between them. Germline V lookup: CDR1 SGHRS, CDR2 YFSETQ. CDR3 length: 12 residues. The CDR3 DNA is TGCGCCAGCAGCTTGGACCTAAGCGAGCAGTACTTC. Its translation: CASSLDLSEQYF.

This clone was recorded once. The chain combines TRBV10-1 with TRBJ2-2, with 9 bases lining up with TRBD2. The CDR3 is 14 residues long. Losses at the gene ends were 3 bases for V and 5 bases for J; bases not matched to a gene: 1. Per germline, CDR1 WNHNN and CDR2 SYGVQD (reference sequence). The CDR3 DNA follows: TGCGCCAGCAGTGAAGCGGGAGGTACCGGGGAGCTGTTTTTT. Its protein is CASSEAGGTGELFF.

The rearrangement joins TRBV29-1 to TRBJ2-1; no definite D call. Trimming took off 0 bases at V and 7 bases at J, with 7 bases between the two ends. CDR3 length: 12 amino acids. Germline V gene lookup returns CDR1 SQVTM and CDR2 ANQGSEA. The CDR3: CSVEDSSNEQFF. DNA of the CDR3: TGCAGCGTTGAAGATAGCTCGAATGAGCAGTTCTTC.

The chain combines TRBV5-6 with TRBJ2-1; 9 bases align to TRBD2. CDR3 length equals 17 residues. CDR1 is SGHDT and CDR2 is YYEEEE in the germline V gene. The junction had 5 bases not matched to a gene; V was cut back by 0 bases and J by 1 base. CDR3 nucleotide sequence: TGTGCCAGCAGCTTGGGCCCCAGCGGGAGGTCCTACAATGAGCAGTTCTTC. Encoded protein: CASSLGPSGRSYNEQFF.

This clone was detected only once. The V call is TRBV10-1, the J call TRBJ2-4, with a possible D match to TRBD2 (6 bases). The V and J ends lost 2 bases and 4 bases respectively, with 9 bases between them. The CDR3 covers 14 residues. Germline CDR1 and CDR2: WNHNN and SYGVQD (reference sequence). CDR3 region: CASSEGGSKNIQYF. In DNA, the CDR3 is TGCGCCAGCAGTGAGGGGGGGTCTAAAAACATTCAGTACTTC.

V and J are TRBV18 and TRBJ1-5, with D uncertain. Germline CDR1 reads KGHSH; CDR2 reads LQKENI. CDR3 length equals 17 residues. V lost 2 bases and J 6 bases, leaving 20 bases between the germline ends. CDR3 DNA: TGTGCCAGCTCACCAGACCCCGCGCAAATCTCATCTCAGCCCCAGCATTTT. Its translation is CASSPDPAQISSQPQHF.

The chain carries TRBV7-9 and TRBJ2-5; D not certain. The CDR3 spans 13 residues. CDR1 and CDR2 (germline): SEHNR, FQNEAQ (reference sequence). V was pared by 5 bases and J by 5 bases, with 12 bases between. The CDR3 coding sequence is TGTGCCAGCAGCCGTACCCCCTGGGAGACCCAGTACTTC. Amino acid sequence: CASSRTPWETQYF.

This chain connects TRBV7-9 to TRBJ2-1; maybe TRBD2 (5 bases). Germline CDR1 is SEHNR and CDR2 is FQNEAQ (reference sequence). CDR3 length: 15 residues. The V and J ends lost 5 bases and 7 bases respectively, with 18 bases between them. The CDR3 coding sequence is TGTGCCAGCAGCCTCCCCGGACTGGTGGGGAATGAGCAGTTCTTC. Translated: CASSLPGLVGNEQFF.

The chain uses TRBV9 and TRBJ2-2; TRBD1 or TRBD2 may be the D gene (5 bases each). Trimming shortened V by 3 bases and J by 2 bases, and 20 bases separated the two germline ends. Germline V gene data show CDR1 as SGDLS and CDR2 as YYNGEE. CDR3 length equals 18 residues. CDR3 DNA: TGTGCCAGCAGCGCCCCTCCCGGGCAGGGAGTTAACACCGGGGAGCTGTTTTTT. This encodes CASSAPPGQGVNTGELFF.

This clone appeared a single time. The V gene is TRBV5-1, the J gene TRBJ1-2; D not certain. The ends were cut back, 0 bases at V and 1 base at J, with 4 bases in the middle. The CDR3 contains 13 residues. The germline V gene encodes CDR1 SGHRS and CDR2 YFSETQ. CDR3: CASSLEGNYGYTF. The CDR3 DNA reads TGCGCCAGCAGCTTGGAGGGTAACTATGGCTACACCTTC.

The CDR3, as DNA: TGTGCCACCAGCAGAATCGACAGGTCCCTATACAATGAGCAGTTCTTC. Protein sequence: CATSRIDRSLYNEQFF. The gene calls are TRBV15 and TRBJ2-1, with D perhaps matching TRBD1 (6 bases). This CDR3 spans 16 amino acids. Looked up from germline, CDR1 is LNHNV and CDR2 is YYDKDF (reference sequence). Trimming pared 2 bases from V and 4 bases from J, leaving 15 bases between.

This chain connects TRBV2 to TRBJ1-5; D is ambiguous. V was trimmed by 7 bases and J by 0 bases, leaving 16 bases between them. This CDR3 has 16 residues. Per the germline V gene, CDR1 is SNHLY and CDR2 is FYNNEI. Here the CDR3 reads CASKELPPNSNQPQHF. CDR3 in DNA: TGTGCCAGCAAGGAACTCCCGCCTAATAGCAATCAGCCCCAGCATTTT.

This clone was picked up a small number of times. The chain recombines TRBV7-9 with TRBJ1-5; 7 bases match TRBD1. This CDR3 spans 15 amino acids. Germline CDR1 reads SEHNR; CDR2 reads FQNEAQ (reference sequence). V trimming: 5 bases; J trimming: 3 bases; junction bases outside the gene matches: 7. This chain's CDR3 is CASSREGQPNQPQHF. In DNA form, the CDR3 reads TGTGCCAGCAGCCGTGAGGGACAGCCCAATCAGCCCCAGCATTTT.